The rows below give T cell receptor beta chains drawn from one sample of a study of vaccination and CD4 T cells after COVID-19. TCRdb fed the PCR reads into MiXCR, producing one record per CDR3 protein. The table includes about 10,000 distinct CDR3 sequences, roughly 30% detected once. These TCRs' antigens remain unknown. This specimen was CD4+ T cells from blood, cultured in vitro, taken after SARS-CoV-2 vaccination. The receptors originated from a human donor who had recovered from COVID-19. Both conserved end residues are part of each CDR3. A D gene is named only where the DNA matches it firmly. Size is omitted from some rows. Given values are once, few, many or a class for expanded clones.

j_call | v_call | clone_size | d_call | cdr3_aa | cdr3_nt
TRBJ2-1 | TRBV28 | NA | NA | CASSQQGGRSYNEQFF | TGTGCCAGCAGCCAACAGGGGGGGAGGTCCTACAATGAGCAGTTCTTC
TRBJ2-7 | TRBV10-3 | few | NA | CAISEQEATTYEQYF | TGTGCCATCAGTGAGCAGGAGGCTACCACCTACGAGCAGTACTTC
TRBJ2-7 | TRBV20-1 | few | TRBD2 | CSATVAGGRGEQYF | TGCAGTGCTACAGTAGCGGGAGGGAGGGGGGAGCAGTACTTC
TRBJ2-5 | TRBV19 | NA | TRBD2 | CASSIGLAGQETQYF | TGTGCCAGTAGTATAGGACTAGCGGGACAAGAGACCCAGTACTTC
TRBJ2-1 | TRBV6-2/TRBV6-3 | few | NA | CASRADRYNEQFF | TGTGCCAGCCGAGCGGACCGTTACAATGAGCAGTTCTTC
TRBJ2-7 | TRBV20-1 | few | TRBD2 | CSASGTSGSMSYEQYF | TGCAGTGCTTCCGGGACTAGCGGGAGTATGAGCTACGAGCAGTACTTC
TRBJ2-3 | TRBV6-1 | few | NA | CASSAGYPTDTQYF | TGTGCCAGCAGTGCAGGGTATCCCACAGATACGCAGTATTTT
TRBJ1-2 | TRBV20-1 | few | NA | CSASVSTLGGYTF | TGCAGTGCTAGCGTCAGTACTTTGGGTGGCTACACCTTC
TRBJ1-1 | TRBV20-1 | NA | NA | CSAPKTGGGTEAFF | TGCAGTGCTCCCAAGACGGGCGGGGGTACTGAAGCTTTCTTT
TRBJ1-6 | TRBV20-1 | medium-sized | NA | CSASGGQYNSPLHF | TGCAGTGCTAGCGGCGGACAGTATAATTCACCCCTCCACTTT
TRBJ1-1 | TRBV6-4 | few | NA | CASRRTFLEDTEAFF | TGTGCCAGCAGGAGGACCTTCTTAGAGGACACTGAAGCTTTCTTT
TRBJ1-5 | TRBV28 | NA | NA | CASSLHDSNQPQHF | TGTGCCAGCAGTTTACACGATAGCAATCAGCCCCAGCATTTT
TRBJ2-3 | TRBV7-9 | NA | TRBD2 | CASSLSGLATDTQYF | TGTGCCAGCAGCCTCTCGGGACTAGCGACAGATACGCAGTATTTT
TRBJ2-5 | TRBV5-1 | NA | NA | CASSLSGSQETQYF | TGCGCCAGCAGCTTGTCGGGGTCCCAAGAGACCCAGTACTTC
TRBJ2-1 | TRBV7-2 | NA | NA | CASSFYGNHLTEQFF | TGTGCCAGCAGCTTCTACGGGAACCACCTGACTGAGCAGTTCTTC
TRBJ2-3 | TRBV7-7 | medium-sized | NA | CASSLVAGSSTDTQYF | TGTGCTAGCAGCTTAGTCGCAGGCTCTAGCACAGATACGCAGTATTTT
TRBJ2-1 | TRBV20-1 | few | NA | CSARAPEGAWNEQFF | TGCAGTGCTAGAGCCCCGGAGGGGGCATGGAATGAGCAGTTCTTC
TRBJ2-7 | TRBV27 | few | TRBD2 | CASSASGSGRAQGEQYF | TGTGCCAGCAGTGCCTCTGGGAGCGGGAGGGCCCAGGGAGAGCAGTACTTC